This T cell receptor beta chain was recorded in a study of T-cell reconstitution after alpha-beta-depleted transplantation in children (dated by TCRdb to between 2015 and 2016). The study in broad terms: Using TCR repertoire profiling, the study quantitatively followed how T-cell immune reconstitution unfolded in children after TCRalphabeta/CD19-depleted allogeneic hematopoietic cell transplantation.

Taken with the paper, the label for treatment or condition translates to: allogeneic hematopoietic cell transplantation with graft depleted of TCRalphabeta T cells and CD19 B cells. TCRalphabeta/CD19-depleted allogeneic hematopoietic cell grafts were given to the transplant recipients, all of whom were children. This clonotype was seen repeatedly, ten times or more. Its antigen is currently not known. No base quality values were provided; no much bigger clone lies one nucleotide off. The CDR3, cysteine through phenylalanine, is 14 amino acids long. The DNA shown is the 42-base CDR3, in frame from base 1. Via the germline V gene, CDR1 is KGHSH and CDR2 LQKENI. Trimming takes 3 bases from V and 2 bases from J, and the germline ends sit 10 bases apart. The method behind the library was PCR. These reads were obtained on an Illumina HiSeq 2500. Molecular barcoding was employed in the preparation of TCR libraries, with unique molecular identifiers being used to normalize TCRbeta repertoire quantification. Using fastp at Q25 and MiXCR, TCRdb reprocessed the public reads and kept productive beta chains. Entries that share a CDR3 protein sequence are merged under the most common genes and DNA. The sample table shows hundreds of thousands of distinct CDR3 sequences, and roughly 15% are seen once. Approximately 29% of the sample belongs to the ten largest clones.

The paper as a whole reports these results and caveats: The frequencies of hyperexpanded clones fell over the following months, and after one year, T-cell counts and TCRbeta diversity were mostly attributed to newly produced T cells. In some patients, high TCRbeta diversity at day 60 was attributed to recipient T cells and intrathymic progenitors that had survived conditioning. The apparently early recovery of alphabetaT-cell counts about two months after transplant reportedly depended on only several hundred rapidly expanded clones that came from non-depleted graft cells.

The TCR was taken from a boy younger than two who had a stem cell transplant for Wiskott-Aldrich syndrome, so the T cells may come from the graft donor. Recombination joined TRBV18 with TRBJ2-5, and perhaps TRBD1 as D gene, on 5 matching bases. Here the sequenced sample was PBMCs, mostly from graft donor cells, taken 360 days after TCRalphabeta/CD19-depleted stem cell transplant. The nucleotide sequence reads as follows: TGTGCCAGCTCACCCCGACAGCAACAAGAGACCCAGTACTTC. The encoded protein is CASSPRQQQETQYF.